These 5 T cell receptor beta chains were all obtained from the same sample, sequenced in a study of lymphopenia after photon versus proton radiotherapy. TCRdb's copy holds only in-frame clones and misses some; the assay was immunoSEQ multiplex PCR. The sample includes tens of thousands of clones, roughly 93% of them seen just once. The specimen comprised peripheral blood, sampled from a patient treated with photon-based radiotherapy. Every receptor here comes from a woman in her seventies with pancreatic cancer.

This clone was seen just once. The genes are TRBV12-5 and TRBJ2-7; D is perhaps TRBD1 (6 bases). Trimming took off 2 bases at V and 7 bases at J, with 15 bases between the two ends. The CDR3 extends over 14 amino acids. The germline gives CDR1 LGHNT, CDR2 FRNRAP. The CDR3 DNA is TGTGCTAGTGGTTTGTCAGGGGCGGTGAGAGAGCAGTACTTC. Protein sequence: CASGLSGAVREQYF.

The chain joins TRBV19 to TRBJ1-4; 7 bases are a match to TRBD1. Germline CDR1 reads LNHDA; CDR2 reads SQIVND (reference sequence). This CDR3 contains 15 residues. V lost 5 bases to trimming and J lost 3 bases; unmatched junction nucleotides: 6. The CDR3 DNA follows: TGTGCCAGTAGTCCCTGGGACAGCTCTAATGAAAAACTGTTTTTT. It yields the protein CASSPWDSSNEKLFF. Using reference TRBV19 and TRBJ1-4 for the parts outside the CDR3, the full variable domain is DGGITQSPKYLFRKEGQNVTLSCEQNLNHDAMYWYRQDPGQGLRLIYYSQIVNDFQKGDIAEGYSVSREKKESFPLTVTSAQKNPTAFYLCASSPWDSSNEKLFFGSGTQLSVL.

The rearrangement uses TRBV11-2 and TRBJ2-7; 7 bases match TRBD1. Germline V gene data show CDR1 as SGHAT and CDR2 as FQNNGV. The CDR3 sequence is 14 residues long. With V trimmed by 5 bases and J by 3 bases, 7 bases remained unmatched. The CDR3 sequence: CASSLGTANYEQYF. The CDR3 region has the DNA TGTGCCAGCAGCCTAGGGACAGCAAACTACGAGCAGTACTTC.

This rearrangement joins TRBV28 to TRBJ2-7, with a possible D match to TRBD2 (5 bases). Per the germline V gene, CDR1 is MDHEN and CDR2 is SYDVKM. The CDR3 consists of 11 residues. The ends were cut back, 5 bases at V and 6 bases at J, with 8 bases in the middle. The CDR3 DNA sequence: TGTGCCAGCAGTCCCGGACTCGAGCAGTACTTC. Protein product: CASSPGLEQYF.

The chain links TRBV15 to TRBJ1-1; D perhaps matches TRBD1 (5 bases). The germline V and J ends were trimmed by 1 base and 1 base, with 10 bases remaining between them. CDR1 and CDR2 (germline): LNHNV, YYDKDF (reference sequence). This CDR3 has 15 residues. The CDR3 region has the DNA TGTGCCACCAGCAGAGTAGCCAGGGCGAACACTGAAGCTTTCTTT. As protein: CATSRVARANTEAFF.